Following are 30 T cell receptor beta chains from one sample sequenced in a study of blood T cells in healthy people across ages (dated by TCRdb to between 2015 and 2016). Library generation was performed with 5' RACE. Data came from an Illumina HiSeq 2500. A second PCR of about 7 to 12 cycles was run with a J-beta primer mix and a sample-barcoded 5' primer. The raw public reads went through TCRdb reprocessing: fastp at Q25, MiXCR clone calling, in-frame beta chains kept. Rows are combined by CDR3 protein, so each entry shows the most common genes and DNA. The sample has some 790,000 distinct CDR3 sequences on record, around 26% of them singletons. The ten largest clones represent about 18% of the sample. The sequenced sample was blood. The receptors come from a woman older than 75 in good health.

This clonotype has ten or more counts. CDR3 bases: TGTGCCAGCTCCGGGACAGACCCCAGGCAGTACTTC. The encoded protein is CASSGTDPRQYF. The chain employs TRBV7-8 and TRBJ2-7; 7 bases are shared with TRBD1. The V gene's germline CDR1 is SGHVS and CDR2 FQNEAQ. Unmatched junction bases numbered 10, after V lost 8 bases and J lost 9 bases. The CDR3 runs 12 residues.

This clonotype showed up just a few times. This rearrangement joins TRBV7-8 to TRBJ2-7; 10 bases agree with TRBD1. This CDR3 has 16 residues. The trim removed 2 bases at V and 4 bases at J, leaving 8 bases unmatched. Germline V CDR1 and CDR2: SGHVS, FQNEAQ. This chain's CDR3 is CASSLKNPGQGYEQYF. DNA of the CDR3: TGTGCCAGCAGCTTAAAAAACCCGGGACAGGGGTACGAGCAGTACTTC.

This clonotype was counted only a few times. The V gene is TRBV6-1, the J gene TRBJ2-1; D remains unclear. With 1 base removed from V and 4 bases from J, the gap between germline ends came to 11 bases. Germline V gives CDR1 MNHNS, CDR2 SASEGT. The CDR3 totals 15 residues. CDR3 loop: CASSEDAGSYNEQFF. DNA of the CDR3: TGTGCCAGCAGTGAAGACGCCGGATCGTACAATGAGCAGTTCTTC.

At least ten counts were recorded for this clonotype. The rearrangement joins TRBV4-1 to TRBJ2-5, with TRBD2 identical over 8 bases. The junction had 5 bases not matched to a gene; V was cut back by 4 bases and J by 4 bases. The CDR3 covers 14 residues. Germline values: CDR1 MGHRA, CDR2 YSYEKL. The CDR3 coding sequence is TGCGCCAGCAGCCCGGGACTAGAAGCAGAGACCCAGTACTTC. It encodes CASSPGLEAETQYF.

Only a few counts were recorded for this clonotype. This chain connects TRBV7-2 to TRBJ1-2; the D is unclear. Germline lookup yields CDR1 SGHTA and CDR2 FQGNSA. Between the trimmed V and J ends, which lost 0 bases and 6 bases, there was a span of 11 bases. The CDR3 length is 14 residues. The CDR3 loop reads CASSLAGGYDGYTF. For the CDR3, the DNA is TGTGCCAGCAGCTTAGCCGGAGGGTACGATGGCTACACCTTC.

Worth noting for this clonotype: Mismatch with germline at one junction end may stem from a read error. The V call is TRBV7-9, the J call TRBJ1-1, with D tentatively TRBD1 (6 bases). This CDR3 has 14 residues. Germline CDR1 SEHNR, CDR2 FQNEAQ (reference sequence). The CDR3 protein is CAGSLAQGWTEAFF. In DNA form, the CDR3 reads TGTGCCGGCAGCTTAGCGCAGGGGTGGACTGAAGCTTTCTTT. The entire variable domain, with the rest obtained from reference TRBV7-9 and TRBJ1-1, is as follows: DTGVSQNPRHKITKRGQNVTFRCDPISEHNRLYWYRQTLGQGPEFLTYFQNEAQLEKSRLLSDRFSAERPKGSFSTLEIQRTEQGDSAMYLCAGSLAQGWTEAFFGQGTRLTVV.

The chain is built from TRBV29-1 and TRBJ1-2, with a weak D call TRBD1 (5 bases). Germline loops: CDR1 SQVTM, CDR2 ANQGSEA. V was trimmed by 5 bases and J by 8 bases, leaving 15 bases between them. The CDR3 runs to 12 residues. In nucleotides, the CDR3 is TGCAGCGTTCGGACGGGGCAGGACGGCTACACCTTC. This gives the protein CSVRTGQDGYTF.

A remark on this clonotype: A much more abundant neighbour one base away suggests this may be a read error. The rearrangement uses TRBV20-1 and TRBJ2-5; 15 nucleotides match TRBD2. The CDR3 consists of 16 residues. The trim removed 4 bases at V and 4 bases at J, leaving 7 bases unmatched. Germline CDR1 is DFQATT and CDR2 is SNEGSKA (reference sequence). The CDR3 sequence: CSATGLAGGRRETQYF. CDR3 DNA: TGCAGTGCTACCGGACTAGCGGGGGGGAGACGAGAGACCCAGTACTTC.

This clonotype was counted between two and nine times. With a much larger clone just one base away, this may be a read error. CDR3 protein: CASRRAGGYNEQYF. The CDR3 DNA reads TGTGCCAGCAGGAGGGCGGGGGGCTACAATGAGCAGTACTTC. The chain is built from TRBV6-5 and TRBJ2-5; the match to TRBD2 covers 8 bases. The junction had 14 bases not matched to a gene; V was cut back by 6 bases and J by 11 bases. The CDR3 is 14 residues long. CDR1 is MNHEY, CDR2 SVGAGI, per germline.

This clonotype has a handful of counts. The DNA of the CDR3 is TGTGCCAGCTCACCTGGGGACGCCTCCTACGAGCAGTACTTC. The encoded protein is CASSPGDASYEQYF. This chain joins TRBV18 and TRBJ2-7; tentatively, D is TRBD1 or TRBD2 (5 bases each). V dropped 3 bases and J dropped 0 bases, with 9 bases sitting between them. Germline CDR1 KGHSH, CDR2 LQKENI. The CDR3 extends over 14 amino acids. The whole variable domain, remainder taken from reference TRBV18 and TRBJ2-7, is NAGVMQNPRHLVRRRGQEARLRCSPMKGHSHVYWYRQLPEEGLKFMVYLQKENIIDESGMPKERFSAEFPKEGPSILRIQQVVRGDSAAYFCASSPGDASYEQYFGPGTRLTVT.

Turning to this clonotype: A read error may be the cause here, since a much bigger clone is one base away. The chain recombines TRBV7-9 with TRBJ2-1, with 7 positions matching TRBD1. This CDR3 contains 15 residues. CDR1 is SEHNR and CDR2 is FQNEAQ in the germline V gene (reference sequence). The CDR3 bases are TGTGTCAGCAGCTTAGTAGGGGGCTCGATGAATGAGCAGTTCTTC. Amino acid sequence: CVSSLVGGSMNEQFF.

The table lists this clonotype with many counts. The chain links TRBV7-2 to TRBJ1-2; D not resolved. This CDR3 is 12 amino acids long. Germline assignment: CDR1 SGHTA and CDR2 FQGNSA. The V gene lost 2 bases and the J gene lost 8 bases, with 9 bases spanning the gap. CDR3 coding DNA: TGTGCCAGCAGCTTACCCACGGGGGGCTACACCTTC. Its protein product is CASSLPTGGYTF.

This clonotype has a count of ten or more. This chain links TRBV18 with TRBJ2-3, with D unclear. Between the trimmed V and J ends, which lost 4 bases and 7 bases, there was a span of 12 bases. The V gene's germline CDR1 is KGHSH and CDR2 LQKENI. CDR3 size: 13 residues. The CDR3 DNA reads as TGTGCCAGCTCACGGTCCGAGAGGAATACGCAGTATTTT. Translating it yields CASSRSERNTQYF.

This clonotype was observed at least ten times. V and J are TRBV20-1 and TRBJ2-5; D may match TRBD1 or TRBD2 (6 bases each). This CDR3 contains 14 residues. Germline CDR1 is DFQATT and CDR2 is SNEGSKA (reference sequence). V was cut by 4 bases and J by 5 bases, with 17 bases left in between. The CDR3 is CSAINLGGRETQYF. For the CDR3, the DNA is TGCAGTGCTATTAATCTGGGGGGCCGGGAGACCCAGTACTTC.

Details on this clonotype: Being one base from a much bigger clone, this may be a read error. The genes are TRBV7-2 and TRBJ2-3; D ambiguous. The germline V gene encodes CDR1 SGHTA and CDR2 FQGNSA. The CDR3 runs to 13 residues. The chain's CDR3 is CVSSFDKADTQYF. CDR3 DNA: TGTGTCAGCAGCTTCGACAAAGCAGATACGCAGTATTTT.

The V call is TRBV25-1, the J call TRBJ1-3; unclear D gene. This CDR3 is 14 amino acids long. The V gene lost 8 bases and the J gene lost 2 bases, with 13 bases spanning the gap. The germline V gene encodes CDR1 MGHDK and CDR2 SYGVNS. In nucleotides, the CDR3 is TGTGCCAGCTCCTCAGGCCTCCCTGGAAACACCATATATTTT. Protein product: CASSSGLPGNTIYF.

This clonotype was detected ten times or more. The CDR3: CASRGSSGGAATQYF. In DNA form, the CDR3 reads TGTGCCAGTCGCGGTAGTAGCGGGGGGGCGGCGACCCAGTACTTC. The V call is TRBV27, the J call TRBJ2-5; 11 bases align to TRBD2. The germline V gene has CDR1 MNHEY and CDR2 SMNVEV (reference sequence). Trimming cost V 9 bases and J 7 bases; bases outside gene matches: 13. There are 15 residues in the CDR3.

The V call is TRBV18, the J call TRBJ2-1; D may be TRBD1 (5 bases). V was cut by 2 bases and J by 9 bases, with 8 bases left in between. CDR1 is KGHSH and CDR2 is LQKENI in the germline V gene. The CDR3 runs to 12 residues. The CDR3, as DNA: TGTGCCAGCTCACCAAGGGGCAGTGAGCAGTTCTTC. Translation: CASSPRGSEQFF. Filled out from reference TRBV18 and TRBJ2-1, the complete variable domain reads NAGVMQNPRHLVRRRGQEARLRCSPMKGHSHVYWYRQLPEEGLKFMVYLQKENIIDESGMPKERFSAEFPKEGPSILRIQQVVRGDSAAYFCASSPRGSEQFFGPGTRLTVL.

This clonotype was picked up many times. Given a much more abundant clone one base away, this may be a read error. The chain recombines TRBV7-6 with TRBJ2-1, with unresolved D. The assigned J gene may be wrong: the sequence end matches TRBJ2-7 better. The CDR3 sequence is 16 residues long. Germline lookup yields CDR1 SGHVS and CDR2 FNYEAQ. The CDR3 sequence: CASSFQVGGSYNEQYF. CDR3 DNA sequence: TGTGCCAGCAGCTTCCAAGTTGGTGGGTCCTACAATGAGCAGTACTTC.

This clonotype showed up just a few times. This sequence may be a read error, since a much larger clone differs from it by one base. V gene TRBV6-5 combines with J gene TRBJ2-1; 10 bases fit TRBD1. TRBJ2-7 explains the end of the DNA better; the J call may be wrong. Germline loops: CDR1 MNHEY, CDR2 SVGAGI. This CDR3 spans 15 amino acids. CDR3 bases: TGTGCCAGCAGCCCGACAGGGGGCCCCTACAATGAGCAGTACTTC. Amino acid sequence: CASSPTGGPYNEQYF.

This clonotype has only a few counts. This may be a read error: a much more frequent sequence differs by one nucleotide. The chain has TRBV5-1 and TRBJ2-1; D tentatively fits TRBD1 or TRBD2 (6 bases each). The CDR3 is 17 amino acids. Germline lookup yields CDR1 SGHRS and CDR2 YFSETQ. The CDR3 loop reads CVSSLGGWDNRYNEQFF. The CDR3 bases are TGCGTCAGCAGCTTGGGGGGCTGGGACAACCGCTACAATGAGCAGTTCTTC.

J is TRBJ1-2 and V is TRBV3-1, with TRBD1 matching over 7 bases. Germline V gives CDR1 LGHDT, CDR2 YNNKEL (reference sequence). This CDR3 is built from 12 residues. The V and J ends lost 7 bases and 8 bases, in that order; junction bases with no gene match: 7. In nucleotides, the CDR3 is TGTGCCAGCAACCTTCGGACAGGAGGCTACACCTTC. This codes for CASNLRTGGYTF. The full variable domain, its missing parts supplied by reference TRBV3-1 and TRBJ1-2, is DTAVSQTPKYLVTQMGNDKSIKCEQNLGHDTMYWYKQDSKKFLKIMFSYNNKELIINETVPNRFSPKSPDKAHLNLHINSLELGDSAVYFCASNLRTGGYTFGSGTRLTVV.

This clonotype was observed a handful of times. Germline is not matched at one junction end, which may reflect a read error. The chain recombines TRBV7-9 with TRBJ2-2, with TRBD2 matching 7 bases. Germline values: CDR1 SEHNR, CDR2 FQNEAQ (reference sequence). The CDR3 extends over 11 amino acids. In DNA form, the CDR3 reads TGTGCCAGCAGCAGTCGGGGGGAGCGGTTTTTT. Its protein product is CASSSRGERFF.

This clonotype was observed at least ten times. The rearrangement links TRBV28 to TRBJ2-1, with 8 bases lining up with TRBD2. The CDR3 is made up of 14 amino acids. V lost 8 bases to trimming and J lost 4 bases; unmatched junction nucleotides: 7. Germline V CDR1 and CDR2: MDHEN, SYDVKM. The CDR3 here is CASCAGGSYNEQFF. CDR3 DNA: TGTGCCAGCTGTGCGGGGGGCTCGTACAATGAGCAGTTCTTC.

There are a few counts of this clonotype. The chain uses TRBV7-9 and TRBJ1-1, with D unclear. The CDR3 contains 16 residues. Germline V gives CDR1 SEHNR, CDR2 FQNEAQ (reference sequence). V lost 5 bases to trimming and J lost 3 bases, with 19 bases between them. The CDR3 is CASSPRAGNTHTEAFF. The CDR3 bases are TGTGCCAGCAGCCCGAGAGCGGGGAACACTCACACTGAAGCTTTCTTT.

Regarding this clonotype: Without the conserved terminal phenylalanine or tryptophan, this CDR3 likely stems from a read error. The DNA of the CDR3 is TGTGCCAGCAGCAGAACTAGCGACGCGAACACCGGGGAGCTGTTTGTT. This gives the protein CASSRTSDANTGELFV. The J gene is TRBJ2-2, the V gene TRBV7-2; TRBD2 agrees at 7 bases. V was clipped by 5 bases and J by 0 bases; unmatched bases: 6. The CDR3 sequence is 16 residues long. Germline assignment: CDR1 SGHTA and CDR2 FQGNSA.

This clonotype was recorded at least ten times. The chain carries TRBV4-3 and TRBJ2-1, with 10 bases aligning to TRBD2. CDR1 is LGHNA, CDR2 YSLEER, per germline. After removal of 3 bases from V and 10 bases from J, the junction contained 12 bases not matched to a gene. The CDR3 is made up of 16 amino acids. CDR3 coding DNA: TGCGCCAGCAGCCATGTTGATAGCGGGGGGCCCCCGGAGCAGTTCTTC. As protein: CASSHVDSGGPPEQFF.

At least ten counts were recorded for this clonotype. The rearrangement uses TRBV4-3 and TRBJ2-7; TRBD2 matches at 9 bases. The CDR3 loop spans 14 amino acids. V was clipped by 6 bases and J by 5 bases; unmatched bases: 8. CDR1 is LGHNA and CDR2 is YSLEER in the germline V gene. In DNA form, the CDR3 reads TGCGCCAGCAGTCTAGCGGGATCCCTAGACGAGCAGTACTTC. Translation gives CASSLAGSLDEQYF.

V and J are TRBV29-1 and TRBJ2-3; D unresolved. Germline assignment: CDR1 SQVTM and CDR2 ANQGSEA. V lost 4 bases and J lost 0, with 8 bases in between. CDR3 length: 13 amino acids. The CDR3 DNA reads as TGCAGCGTTGGCCTCAGGAGCACAGATACGCAGTATTTT. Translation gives CSVGLRSTDTQYF.

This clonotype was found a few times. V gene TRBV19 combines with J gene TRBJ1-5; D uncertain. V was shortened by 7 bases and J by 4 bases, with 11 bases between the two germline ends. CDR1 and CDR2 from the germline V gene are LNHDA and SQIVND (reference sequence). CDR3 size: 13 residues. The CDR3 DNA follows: TGTGCCAGTACCACTATAGGGAATCAGCCCCAGCATTTT. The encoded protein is CASTTIGNQPQHF.